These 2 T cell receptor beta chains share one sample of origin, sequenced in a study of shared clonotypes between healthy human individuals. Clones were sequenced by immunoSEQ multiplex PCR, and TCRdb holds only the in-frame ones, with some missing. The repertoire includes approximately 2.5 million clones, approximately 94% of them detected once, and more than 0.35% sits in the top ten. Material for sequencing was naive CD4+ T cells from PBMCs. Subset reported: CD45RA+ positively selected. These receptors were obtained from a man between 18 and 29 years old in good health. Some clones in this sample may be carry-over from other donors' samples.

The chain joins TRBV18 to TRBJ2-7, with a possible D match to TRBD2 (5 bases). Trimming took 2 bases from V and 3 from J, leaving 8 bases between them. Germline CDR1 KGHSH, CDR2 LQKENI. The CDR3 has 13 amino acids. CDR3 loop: CASSPALDYEQYF. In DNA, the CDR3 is TGTGCCAGCTCACCAGCACTAGACTACGAGCAGTACTTC.

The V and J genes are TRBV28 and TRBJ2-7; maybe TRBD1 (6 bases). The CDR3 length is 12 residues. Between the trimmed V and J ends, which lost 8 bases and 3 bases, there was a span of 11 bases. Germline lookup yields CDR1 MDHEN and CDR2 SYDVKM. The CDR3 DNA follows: TGTGCCAGCCAACAGGGCAACTACGAGCAGTACTTC. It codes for CASQQGNYEQYF.